This section outlines one T cell receptor (beta chain) sequence together with its context. This clone was observed a handful of times. Its antigen target is currently unknown. No base qualities exist here, and no much larger clone lies one base off it. One collaborating source in Seattle enrolled patients while the patients were actively infected and followed the patients over time throughout the course of disease. Collaborating institutions collected whole blood in K2EDTA tubes following their own protocols. For TCRbeta analysis, collaborator samples were shipped as frozen whole blood, as isolated PBMCs, or as DNA extracted from either sample type. The entry originates in a study of blood T cell repertoires in COVID-19 (TCRdb year 2020). A note on the overall study: Samples from collaborators originated in the United States, Italy and Spain and spanned both the acute and convalescent phases of COVID-19. Deeply sampled blood TCRbeta repertoires from subjects exposed to, actively infected with, or recovered from COVID-19 were included in the dataset. The repertoires were made available in a free public database intended to serve as a resource for research on the immune response to SARS-CoV-2. A de-identified subject ID, COVID-19 status, age in years and sex were almost always included in the sample metadata. Samples came from the ongoing ImmuneRACE study (first 160 participants) plus 1,254 subjects from 6 global collaborators. The prospective study material was composed of cDNA or gDNA derived from T cells, B-cell-depleted T cells, or PBMCs. HLA class I and class II types, where available, came from metadata supplied by the sample provider rather than from assay-based typing. Overall study results and their limits: The amount of clinical and demographic metadata varied by source and participant and was provided uncurated.

TCRbeta CDR3 regions were amplified from genomic DNA by means of the immunoSEQ Assay, a bias-controlled multiplex PCR. Per the source publication's procedure: Nucleated cell counts per sample were estimated from amplification of reference gene primers within the assay. Sequence reads were collapsed and filtered to measure the absolute abundance of every unique TCRbeta CDR3 rearrangement. For each sample, productive Simpson clonality was calculated as the square root of Simpson's diversity index over productive rearrangements. Not all clones reach the TCRdb copy of this immuneACCESS table, which keeps in-frame sequences only. Checked studies attribute under half of the gap to unresolved V genes and leave the rest unexplained. That table gives V, J and clone size, and the DNA gave D and trimming. The sample has some 49,000 clones on record, 80% to 95% of them singletons. The ten largest clones add up to roughly 1% of the sample.

The sequencing input was peripheral blood. The TCR originated in a man aged 60 to 69 with COVID-19, enrolled during active disease.

The DNA sequence follows: TGTGCCAGCAGCCTTAGCTCAACCGACGGGACAGGGGGCGGGAACACTGAAGCTTTCTTT. Translated, it gives CASSLSSTDGTGGGNTEAFF. The chain couples TRBV4-2 to TRBJ1-1, with 12 bases aligning to TRBD1. From cysteine to phenylalanine, the CDR3 is 20 amino acids long. Just CDR3 DNA is preserved here, 60 bases in frame from base 1. The germline V end is reduced by 4 bases and the J end by 1 base; junction bases left unmatched: 16. The CDR1 and CDR2 encoded by the germline V gene are LGHNA and YNFKEQ.